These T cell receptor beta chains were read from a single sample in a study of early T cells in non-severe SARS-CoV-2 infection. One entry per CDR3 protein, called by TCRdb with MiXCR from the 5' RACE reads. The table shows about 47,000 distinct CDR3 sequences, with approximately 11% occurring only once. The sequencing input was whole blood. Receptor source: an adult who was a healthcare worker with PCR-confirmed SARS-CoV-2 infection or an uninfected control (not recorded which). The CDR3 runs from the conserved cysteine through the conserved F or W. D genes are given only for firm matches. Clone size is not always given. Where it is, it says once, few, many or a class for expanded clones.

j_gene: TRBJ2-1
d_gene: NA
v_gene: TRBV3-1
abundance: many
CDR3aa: CASSQRVVNNEQFF
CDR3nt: TGTGCCAGCAGCCAACGGGTTGTGAACAATGAGCAGTTCTTC

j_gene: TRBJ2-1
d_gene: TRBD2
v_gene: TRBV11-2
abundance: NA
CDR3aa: CASSPLSGTYNEQFF
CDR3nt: TGTGCCAGCAGCCCCCTTAGCGGGACCTACAATGAGCAGTTCTTC

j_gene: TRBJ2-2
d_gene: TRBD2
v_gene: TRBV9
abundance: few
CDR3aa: CASTQTSTAGELFF
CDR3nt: TGTGCCAGCACCCAGACTAGCACGGCCGGGGAGCTGTTTTTT

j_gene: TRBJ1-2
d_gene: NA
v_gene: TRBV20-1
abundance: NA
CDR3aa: CSARQWGYTF
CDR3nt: TGCAGTGCTAGACAGTGGGGCTACACCTTC

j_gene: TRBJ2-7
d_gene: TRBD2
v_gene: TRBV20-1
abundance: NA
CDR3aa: CSAWTSGDHEQYF
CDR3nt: TGCAGTGCCTGGACTAGCGGCGATCATGAGCAGTACTTC

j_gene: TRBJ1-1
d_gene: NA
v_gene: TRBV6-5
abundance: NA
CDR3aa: CASSYSGQPMSRAFF
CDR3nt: TGTGCCAGCAGTTACTCAGGACAGCCTATGTCAAGAGCTTTCTTT

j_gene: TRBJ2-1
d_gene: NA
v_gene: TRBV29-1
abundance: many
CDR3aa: CSVEVSGNEQFF
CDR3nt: TGCAGCGTTGAAGTAAGCGGTAATGAGCAGTTCTTC

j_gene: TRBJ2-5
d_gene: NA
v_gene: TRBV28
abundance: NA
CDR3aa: CASSFEGTPQETQYF
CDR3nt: TGTGCCAGCAGTTTTGAGGGGACACCTCAAGAGACCCAGTACTTC

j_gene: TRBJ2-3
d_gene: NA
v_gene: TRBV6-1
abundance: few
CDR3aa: CASTKDGWLLTDTQYF
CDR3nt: TGTGCCAGCACCAAAGACGGATGGCTACTCACAGATACGCAGTATTTT

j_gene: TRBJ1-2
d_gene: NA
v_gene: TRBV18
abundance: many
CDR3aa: CASSPSGAMGYTF
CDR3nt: TGTGCCAGCTCACCATCCGGGGCGATGGGCTACACCTTC

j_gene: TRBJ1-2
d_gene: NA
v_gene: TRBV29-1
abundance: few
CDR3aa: CSVPSPYHYGYTF
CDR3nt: TGCAGCGTTCCCTCCCCGTATCACTATGGCTACACCTTC

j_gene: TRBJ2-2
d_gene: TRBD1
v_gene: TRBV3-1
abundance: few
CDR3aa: CASSQAGQWTGELFF
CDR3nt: TGTGCCAGCAGCCAAGCGGGACAGTGGACCGGGGAGCTGTTTTTT

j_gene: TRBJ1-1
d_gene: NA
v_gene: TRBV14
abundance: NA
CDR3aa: CASSQVRGAEAFF
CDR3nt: TGTGCCAGCAGCCAAGTACGGGGGGCTGAAGCTTTCTTT

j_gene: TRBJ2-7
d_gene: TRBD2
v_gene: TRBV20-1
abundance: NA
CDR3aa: CSTRGTSSYEQYF
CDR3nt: TGCAGTACACGGGGGACTAGCTCCTACGAGCAGTACTTC

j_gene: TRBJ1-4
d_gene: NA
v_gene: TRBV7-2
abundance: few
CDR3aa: CASSLGSEKLFF
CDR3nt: TGTGCCAGCAGCTTGGGGAGTGAAAAACTGTTTTTT

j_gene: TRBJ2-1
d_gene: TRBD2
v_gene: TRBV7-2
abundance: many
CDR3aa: CASSLLAGIPYNEQFF
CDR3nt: TGTGCCAGCAGCCTACTAGCGGGTATCCCCTACAATGAGCAGTTCTTC

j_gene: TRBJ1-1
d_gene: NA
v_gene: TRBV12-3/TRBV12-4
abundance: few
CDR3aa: CASSFRERGKNTEAFF
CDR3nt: TGTGCCAGCAGTTTCAGAGAAAGGGGTAAGAACACTGAAGCTTTCTTT

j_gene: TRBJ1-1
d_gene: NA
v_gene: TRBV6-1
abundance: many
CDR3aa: CAAQRVNTEAFF
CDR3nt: TGTGCCGCACAGAGGGTGAACACTGAAGCTTTCTTT

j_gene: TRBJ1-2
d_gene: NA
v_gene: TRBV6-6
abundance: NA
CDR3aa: CASRSHFDTNYGYTF
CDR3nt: TGTGCCAGCAGATCCCACTTCGACACCAACTATGGCTACACCTTC

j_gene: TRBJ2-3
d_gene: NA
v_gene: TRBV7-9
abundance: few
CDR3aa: CASSFSGRLDTQYF
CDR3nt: TGTGCCAGCAGCTTTAGTGGTCGGCTAGATACGCAGTATTTT